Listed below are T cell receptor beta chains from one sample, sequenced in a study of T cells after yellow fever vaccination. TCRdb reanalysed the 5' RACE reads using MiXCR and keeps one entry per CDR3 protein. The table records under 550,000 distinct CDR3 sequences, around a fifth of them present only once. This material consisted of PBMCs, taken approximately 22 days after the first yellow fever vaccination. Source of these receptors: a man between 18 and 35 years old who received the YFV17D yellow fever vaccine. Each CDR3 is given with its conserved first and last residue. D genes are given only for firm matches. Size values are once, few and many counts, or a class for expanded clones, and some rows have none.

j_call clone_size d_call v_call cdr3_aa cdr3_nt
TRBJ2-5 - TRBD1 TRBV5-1 CASSRGTGDQETQYF TGCGCCAGCAGCCGCGGGACAGGAGATCAAGAGACCCAGTACTTC
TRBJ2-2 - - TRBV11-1 CASSGGSGPQVWRTGELFF TGTGCCAGCAGTGGAGGTAGCGGCCCGCAAGTATGGAGGACCGGGGAGCTGTTTTTT
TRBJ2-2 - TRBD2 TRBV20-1 CSALNGLAGNTGELFF TGCAGTGCTTTGAATGGACTAGCGGGAAACACCGGGGAGCTGTTTTTT
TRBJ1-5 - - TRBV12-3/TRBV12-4 CASSFGQGKQPQHF TGTGCCAGCAGTTTCGGGCAGGGCAAGCAGCCCCAGCATTTT
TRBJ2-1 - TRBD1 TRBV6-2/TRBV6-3 CASSQYRQGITYNEQFF TGTGCCAGCAGCCAATACCGACAGGGGATTACCTACAATGAGCAGTTCTTC
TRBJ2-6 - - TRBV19 CASRRTPGQWRSGANVLTF TGTGCCAGTAGACGCACCCCGGGACAATGGCGCTCTGGGGCCAACGTCCTGACTTTC
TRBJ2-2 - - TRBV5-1 CASSWDVTGELFF TGCGCCAGCAGCTGGGACGTCACCGGGGAGCTGTTTTTT
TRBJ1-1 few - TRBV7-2 CASSLVGRPNTEAFF TGTGCCAGCAGCTTAGTCGGGAGGCCGAACACTGAAGCTTTCTTT
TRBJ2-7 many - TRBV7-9 CASSLSLEQYF TGTGCCAGCAGCTTGTCCCTAGAGCAGTACTTC
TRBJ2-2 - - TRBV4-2 CASSLARTYTGELFF TGTGCCAGCAGCCTGGCGAGGACCTACACCGGGGAGCTGTTTTTT
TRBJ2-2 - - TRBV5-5 CASSFGSTQPGELFF TGTGCCAGCAGTTTCGGTTCCACCCAGCCCGGGGAGCTGTTTTTT
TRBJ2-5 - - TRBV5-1 CASSLGRPGETQYF TGCGCCAGCAGCCTCGGACGGCCGGGGGAGACCCAGTACTTC
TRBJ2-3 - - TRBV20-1 CSGGGNTDTQYF TGCAGTGGAGGGGGGAACACAGATACGCAGTATTTT
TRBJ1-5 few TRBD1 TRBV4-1 CASSLQTGQYNQPQHF TGCGCCAGCAGCCTCCAGACGGGACAGTACAATCAGCCCCAGCATTTT
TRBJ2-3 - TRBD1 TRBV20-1 CSARQGGSDTQYF TGCAGTGCAAGACAGGGGGGATCAGATACGCAGTATTTT
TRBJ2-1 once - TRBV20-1 CSARTNNEQFF TGCAGTGCTAGGACTAACAATGAGCAGTTCTTC
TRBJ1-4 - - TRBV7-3 CASSPLGAGNEKLFF TGTGCCAGCAGCCCGCTGGGAGCCGGTAATGAAAAACTGTTTTTT
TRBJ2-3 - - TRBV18 CASSPPVVSTDTQYF TGTGCCAGCTCACCACCGGTCGTTTCCACAGATACGCAGTATTTT
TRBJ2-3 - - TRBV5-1 CASSSLQRRGPDKPDTQYF TGCGCCAGCAGCTCCCTACAAAGGCGGGGACCCGACAAGCCAGATACGCAGTATTTT
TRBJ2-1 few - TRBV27 CASSPAPGNSYNEQFF TGTGCCAGCAGTCCAGCACCAGGGAACTCCTACAATGAGCAGTTCTTC
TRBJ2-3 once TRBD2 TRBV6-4 CASSDSSGGPGDTQYF TGTGCCAGCAGTGACTCGAGCGGGGGGCCAGGAGATACGCAGTATTTT
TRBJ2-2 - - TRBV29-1 CSAISQGFTGELFF TGCAGCGCCATCTCACAGGGATTCACCGGGGAGCTGTTTTTT
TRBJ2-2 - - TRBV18 CASSLSSAGELFF TGTGCCAGCTCCCTCTCCAGTGCCGGGGAGCTGTTTTTT
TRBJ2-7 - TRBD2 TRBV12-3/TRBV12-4 CAISSGTSGGDRSYEQYF TGTGCCATCAGTTCCGGGACTAGCGGGGGGGACCGCTCCTACGAGCAGTACTTC
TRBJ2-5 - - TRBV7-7 CASSRYGGSYQETQYF TGTGCCAGCAGCCGTTACGGGGGATCCTACCAAGAGACCCAGTACTTC
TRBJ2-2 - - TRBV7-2 CASSLRGAGTGELFF TGTGCCAGCAGCTTACGGGGAGCGGGCACCGGGGAGCTGTTTTTT
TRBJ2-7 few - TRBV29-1 CSVTGLSEQYF TGCAGCGTTACAGGGCTGAGCGAGCAGTACTTC
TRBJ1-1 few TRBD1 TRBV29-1 CSVEGDRGGRWNTEAFF TGCAGCGTTGAAGGGGACAGGGGCGGAAGGTGGAACACTGAAGCTTTCTTT
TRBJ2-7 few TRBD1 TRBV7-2 CASSFGQGAKEQYF TGTGCCAGCAGCTTCGGACAGGGGGCAAAAGAGCAGTACTTC
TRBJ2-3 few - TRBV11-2 CASSLVEDSSTDTQYF TGTGCCAGCAGCTTAGTGGAGGACAGTAGCACAGATACGCAGTATTTT
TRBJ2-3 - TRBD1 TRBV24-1 CATSDPLGQGLTDTQYF TGTGCCACCAGTGACCCGCTTGGACAGGGGCTGACAGATACGCAGTATTTT
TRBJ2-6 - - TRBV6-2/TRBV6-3 CASSYVAGRDSGANVLTF TGTGCCAGCAGTTATGTTGCGGGACGCGACTCTGGGGCCAACGTCCTGACTTTC
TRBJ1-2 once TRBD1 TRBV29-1 CSVEGQGSSDYGYTF TGCAGCGTTGAAGGACAGGGCTCGTCAGACTATGGCTACACCTTC
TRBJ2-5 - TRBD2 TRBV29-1 CSVDRAGGPGETQYF TGCAGCGTTGATAGGGCGGGGGGGCCGGGAGAGACCCAGTACTTC
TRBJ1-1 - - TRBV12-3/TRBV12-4 CASRVQGSMNTEAFF TGTGCCAGCAGGGTACAGGGATCAATGAACACTGAAGCTTTCTTT
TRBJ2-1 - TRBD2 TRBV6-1 CASSGLAASSYNEQFF TGTGCCAGCAGTGGGCTAGCGGCTAGCTCCTACAATGAGCAGTTCTTC
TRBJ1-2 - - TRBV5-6 CASSAGQSRDYGYTF TGTGCCAGCAGCGCCGGACAGTCCCGAGACTATGGCTACACCTTC
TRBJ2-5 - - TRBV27 CASTASVWETQYF TGTGCCAGCACCGCTAGTGTCTGGGAGACCCAGTACTTC
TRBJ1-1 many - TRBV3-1 CASSQEAQRAFF TGTGCCAGCAGCCAAGAGGCACAGCGAGCTTTCTTT
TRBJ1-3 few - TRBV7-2 CASSLIPGGGNTIYF TGTGCCAGCAGCTTAATACCGGGAGGAGGAAACACCATATATTTT
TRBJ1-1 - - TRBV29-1 CSVDEFMNTEAFF TGCAGCGTTGATGAGTTTATGAACACTGAAGCTTTCTTT
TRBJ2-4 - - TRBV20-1 CSARDLKVNIQYF TGCAGTGCTAGAGATCTGAAAGTAAACATTCAGTACTTC
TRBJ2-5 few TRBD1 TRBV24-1 CATPGTGDQETQYF TGTGCCACCCCCGGGACAGGGGACCAAGAGACCCAGTACTTC
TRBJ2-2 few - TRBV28 CASKRGELFF TGTGCCAGCAAGCGCGGGGAGCTGTTTTTT
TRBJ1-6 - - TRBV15 CATSNPREGNSPLHF TGTGCCACCAGCAACCCCAGGGAGGGGAATTCACCCCTCCACTTT